Given below is one T cell receptor (beta chain) in context. The data stem from a study of blood T cell repertoires in COVID-19. Background on the study: Acute and convalescent COVID-19 specimens originated in the United States, Italy and Spain.

Cohort placement rested on clinical history that participants reported themselves. Cohort 3 recovery required two negative PCRs, clearance, or symptom resolution. How the authors handled the data: Estimated nucleated cell counts came from reference gene primer amplification. Sequencing was performed with immunoSEQ multiplex PCR; in TCRdb, only in-frame clones are kept and a portion is missing. The V and J calls and clone size were taken over from that table, and D and trimming were inferred from the DNA. This sample has roughly 250,000 clones, with roughly 85% found just once. The CDR3 totals 14 residues. The ends were cut back, 4 bases at V and 6 bases at J, with 13 bases in the middle.

Sequences were obtained from PBMCs or T cells enriched from blood (not recorded which). V is TRBV23-1 and J is TRBJ1-5, with D uncertain. TRBV23-1 counts as an open reading frame of uncertain function. This receptor was identified in a woman between 25 and 40 years old who had recovered from COVID-19. CDR3: CASSLRRYSQPQHF. CDR3 in DNA: TGCGCCAGCAGTCTCAGGAGGTACAGTCAGCCCCAGCATTTT.